Listed here are 5 T cell receptor beta chains from one sample, sequenced in a study of radiotherapy plus CTLA-4 blockade in lung cancer. The table came from immunoSEQ multiplex PCR; TCRdb's copy has only in-frame clones and leaves some out. The sample lists tens of thousands of clones; 77% were seen once. The specimen was peripheral blood, collected from a patient treated with radiotherapy plus ipilimumab. These receptors were obtained from a human donor with non-small cell lung cancer whose response to radiotherapy plus ipilimumab could not be evaluated.

This clone occurred a few times. This rearrangement joins TRBV28 to TRBJ1-2; 7 nucleotides agree with TRBD1. V shed 4 bases and J 2 bases; nucleotides not matched to a gene: 10. CDR1 and CDR2 from the germline V gene are MDHEN and SYDVKM. The CDR3 contains 16 residues. The CDR3 sequence: CASSWARRTGNYGYTF. The CDR3 DNA sequence: TGTGCCAGCAGTTGGGCCCGCCGGACAGGAAACTATGGCTACACCTTC.

CDR3: CASSLLGQHAEAFF. CDR3 nucleotide sequence: TGTGCCAGCAGTTTACTCGGACAACACGCTGAAGCTTTCTTT. V and J are TRBV28 and TRBJ1-1, with a tentative D call TRBD1 (5 bases). Between the trimmed V and J ends, which lost 2 bases and 6 bases, there was a span of 13 bases. The CDR3 is made up of 14 amino acids. From germline, CDR1 is MDHEN and CDR2 SYDVKM.

This clone was counted once. The chain combines TRBV2 with TRBJ2-2; D possibly corresponds to TRBD1 (6 bases). CDR1 is SNHLY, CDR2 FYNNEI, per germline. V gave up 4 bases and J gave up 1 base, with 10 bases separating them. The CDR3 extends over 15 amino acids. The CDR3 DNA sequence: TGTGCCAGCAGTGCGAACAGGGTGAACACCGGGGAGCTGTTTTTT. The encoded protein is CASSANRVNTGELFF.

DNA for the CDR3: TGTGCCAGCAGTAGGGACAGGGCAGGTTCACCCCTCCACTTT. This codes for CASSRDRAGSPLHF. The chain has TRBV5-4 and TRBJ1-6, with TRBD1 matching over 9 bases. The CDR3 length is 14 residues. Germline-derived CDR1 and CDR2 are SGHNT and YYREEE (reference sequence). Losses at the gene ends were 5 bases for V and 9 bases for J; bases not matched to a gene: 6. The complete variable domain, with remaining parts taken from reference TRBV5-4 and TRBJ1-6, reads ETGVTQSPTHLIKTRGQQVTLRCSSQSGHNTVSWYQQALGQGPQFIFQYYREEENGRGNFPPRFSGLQFPNYSSELNVNALELDDSALYLCASSRDRAGSPLHFGNGTRLTVT.

This sequence joins TRBV6-5 and TRBJ1-2, with D tentatively TRBD1 (5 bases). The CDR3 extends over 14 amino acids. Germline assignment: CDR1 MNHEY and CDR2 SVGAGI. The germline V and J ends were trimmed by 2 bases and 7 bases, with 14 bases remaining between them. The CDR3 DNA is TGTGCCAGCAGTTACGAAAGGGGTACGGGTGGCTACACCTTC. Amino acid sequence: CASSYERGTGGYTF.